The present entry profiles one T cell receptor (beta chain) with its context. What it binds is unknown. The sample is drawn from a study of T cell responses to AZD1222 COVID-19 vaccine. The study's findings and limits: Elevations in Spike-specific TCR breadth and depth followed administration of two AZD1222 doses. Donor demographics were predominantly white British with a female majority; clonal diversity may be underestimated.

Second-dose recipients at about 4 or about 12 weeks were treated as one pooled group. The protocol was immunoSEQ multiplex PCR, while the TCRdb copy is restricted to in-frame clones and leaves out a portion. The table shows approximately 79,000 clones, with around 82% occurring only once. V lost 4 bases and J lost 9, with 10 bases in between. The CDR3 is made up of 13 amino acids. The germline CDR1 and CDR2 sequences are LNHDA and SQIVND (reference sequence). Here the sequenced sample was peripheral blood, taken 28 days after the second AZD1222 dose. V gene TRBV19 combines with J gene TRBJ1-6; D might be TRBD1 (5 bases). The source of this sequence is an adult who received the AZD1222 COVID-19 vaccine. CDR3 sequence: CASSRGDFSPLHF. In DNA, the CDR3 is TGTGCCAGTAGTAGGGGGGATTTTTCACCCCTCCACTTT.